This TCR beta chain was obtained from a study of shared clonotypes between healthy human individuals. V was pared by 3 bases and J by 9 bases, with 6 bases between. Germline CDR1 and CDR2: LNHDA and SQIVND (reference sequence). The CDR3 runs to 12 residues. Some clones are missing from TCRdb's copy, which holds only in-frame ones; the method was immunoSEQ multiplex PCR. The sample includes more than 2,000,000 clones, about 92% of them seen just once. The genes are TRBV19 and TRBJ1-6; D is undetermined. Source material: naive CD4+ T cells sorted from blood. Stated subset: CD45RA+ positively selected. The receptor's source is a young man in good health. The CDR3, as DNA: TGTGCCAGTAGTATGTTCGGTTCACCCCTCCACTTT. Translation gives CASSMFGSPLHF.